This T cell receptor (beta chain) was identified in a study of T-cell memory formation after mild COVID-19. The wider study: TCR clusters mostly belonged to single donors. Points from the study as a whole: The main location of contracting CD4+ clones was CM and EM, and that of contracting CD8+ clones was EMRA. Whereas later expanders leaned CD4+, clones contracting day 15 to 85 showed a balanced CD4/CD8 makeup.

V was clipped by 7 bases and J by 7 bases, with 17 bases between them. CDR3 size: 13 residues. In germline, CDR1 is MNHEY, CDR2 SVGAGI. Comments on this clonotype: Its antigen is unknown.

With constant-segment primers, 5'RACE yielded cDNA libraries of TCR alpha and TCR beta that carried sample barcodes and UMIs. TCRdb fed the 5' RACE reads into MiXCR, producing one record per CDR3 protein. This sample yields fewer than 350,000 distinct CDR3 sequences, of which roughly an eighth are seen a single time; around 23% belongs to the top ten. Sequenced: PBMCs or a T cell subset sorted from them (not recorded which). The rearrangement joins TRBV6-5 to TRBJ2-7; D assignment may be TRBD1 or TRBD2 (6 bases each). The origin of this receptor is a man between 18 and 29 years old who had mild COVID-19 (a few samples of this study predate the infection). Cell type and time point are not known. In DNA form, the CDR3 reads TGTGCCAGCACCCTCCCCGGGGGCGGGGAGCAGTACTTC. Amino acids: CASTLPGGGEQYF.